This T cell receptor (beta chain) was retrieved from a study of T cell responses to AZD1222 COVID-19 vaccine (dated by TCRdb to about 2021). Turning to the overall study: A total of approximately 230 trial participants underwent TCR sequencing, of whom about 200 received two doses of AZD1222 and some 26 received two doses of the MenACWY control vaccine. Enrollment into the trials was organized by age into subgroups of 18-55, 56-69 and 70-plus years, and those subgroups contained roughly 150, 30 and 60 TCR-sequenced participants, respectively. Study-level results and caveats: Reportedly, close to half of the unique spike-specific TCRs recognized epitopes lying outside the regions that are mutated in the B.1.351 and B.1.1.7 variants. No day 14 peak-response samples were available, so repertoires were characterized only after the peak T cell response. Conclusions about previously exposed vaccinees were limited because only five to seven AZD1222 recipients were SARS-CoV-2 seropositive at baseline. After two AZD1222 doses, both the breadth and the depth of spike-specific TCRs were significantly higher than at day 0 and than in MenACWY recipients. The vaccine-associated CD4 TCRs covered the entire spike protein, and the dominant responses fell in regions 160-218 and 743-854. Participants were mostly white British and included more females than males, and it was suggested by the authors that clonal diversity may have been underestimated. The 56-69-year group was small, and its depth increase did not reach significance, likely because of low power.

From its cysteine to its phenylalanine, the CDR3 spans 13 amino acids. Of all the DNA, just the CDR3 is kept, 39 bases in frame from base 1. At the junction V is shortened by 1 base and J by 0 bases, with 1 base in between. For CDR1 and CDR2, the germline V gene (reference sequence) lists SEHNR and FQNEAQ. The time point label corresponds to: baseline before first vaccination. Reading the label with the study, this specimen's treatment or condition is: meningococcal conjugate vaccine given as trial control. The vaccinee samples were drawn from two UK trials, COV001 and COV002, one of which was a single-blind randomized controlled phase 2/3 trial testing AZD1222 (ChAdOx1 nCoV-19) in healthy adults. For TCRbeta chain sequencing, PBMC samples from trial participants were taken at day 0 and at day 28 after the second dose. Details on this clone: Its binding antigen is unknown. No clone much larger than this one lies a single base away; base qualities are absent. The same CDR3 arises from other DNA sequences in this sample as well.

The CDR3 regions of human TCRbeta chains were analyzed by immunosequencing. Per the authors' processing: Repertoire TCRs were matched against a reference library of SARS-CoV-2-specific TCRs generated with the MIRA antigen-specificity platform. Breadth was defined as the fraction of unique TCRs that were SARS-CoV-2-associated, and depth was defined as the fraction of total T cells that were SARS-CoV-2-associated. Using the MIRA data, each spike-specific TCR was mapped to the spike region that the TCR reacts to and placed in a CD4 or CD8 class. Log10-transformed breadth and depth values were compared by one-way ANOVA with Sidak's multiple comparisons tests. TCRdb took this table from immuneACCESS and kept in-frame rearrangements with V and J called. Such tables lack part of the clones; where checked against another copy, unresolved V genes explain under half of the gap, and the rest is unexplained. V, J and clone size are those of that table, while D and trimming were read from the DNA. The sample contains over 70,000 clones, almost 90% of them found a single time. The ten largest clones add up to 10% of the sample.

The V and J genes are TRBV7-9 and TRBJ1-3; a confident D gene designation cannot be given. The sequenced sample was peripheral blood, obtained on day 0 of MenACWY control vaccination. This TCR was sampled from an adult in good health. CDR3 region: CASSLVSGNTIYF. The DNA sequence is as follows: TGTGCCAGCAGCTTAGTCTCTGGAAACACCATATATTTT.